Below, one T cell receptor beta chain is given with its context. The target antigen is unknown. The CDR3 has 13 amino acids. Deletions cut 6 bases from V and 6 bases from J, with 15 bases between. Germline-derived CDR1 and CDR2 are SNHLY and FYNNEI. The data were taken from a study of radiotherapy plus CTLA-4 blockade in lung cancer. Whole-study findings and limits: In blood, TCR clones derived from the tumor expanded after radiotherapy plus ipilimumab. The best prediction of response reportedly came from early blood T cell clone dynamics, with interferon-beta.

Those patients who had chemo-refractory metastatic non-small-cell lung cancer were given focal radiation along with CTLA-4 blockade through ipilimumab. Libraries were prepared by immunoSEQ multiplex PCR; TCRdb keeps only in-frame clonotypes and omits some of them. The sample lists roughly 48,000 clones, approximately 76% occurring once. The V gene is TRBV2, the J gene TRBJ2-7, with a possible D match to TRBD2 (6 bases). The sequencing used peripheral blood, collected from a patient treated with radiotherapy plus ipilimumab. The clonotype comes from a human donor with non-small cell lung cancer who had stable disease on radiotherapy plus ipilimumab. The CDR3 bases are TGTGCCAGCAGGGCGGAGGGTTGGGGCGAGCAGTACTTC. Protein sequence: CASRAEGWGEQYF. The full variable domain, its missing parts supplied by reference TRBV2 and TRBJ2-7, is EPEVTQTPSHQVTQMGQEVILRCVPISNHLYFYWYRQILGQKVEFLVSFYNNEISEKSEIFDDQFSVERPDGSNFTLKIRSTKLEDSAMYFCASRAEGWGEQYFGPGTRLTVT.